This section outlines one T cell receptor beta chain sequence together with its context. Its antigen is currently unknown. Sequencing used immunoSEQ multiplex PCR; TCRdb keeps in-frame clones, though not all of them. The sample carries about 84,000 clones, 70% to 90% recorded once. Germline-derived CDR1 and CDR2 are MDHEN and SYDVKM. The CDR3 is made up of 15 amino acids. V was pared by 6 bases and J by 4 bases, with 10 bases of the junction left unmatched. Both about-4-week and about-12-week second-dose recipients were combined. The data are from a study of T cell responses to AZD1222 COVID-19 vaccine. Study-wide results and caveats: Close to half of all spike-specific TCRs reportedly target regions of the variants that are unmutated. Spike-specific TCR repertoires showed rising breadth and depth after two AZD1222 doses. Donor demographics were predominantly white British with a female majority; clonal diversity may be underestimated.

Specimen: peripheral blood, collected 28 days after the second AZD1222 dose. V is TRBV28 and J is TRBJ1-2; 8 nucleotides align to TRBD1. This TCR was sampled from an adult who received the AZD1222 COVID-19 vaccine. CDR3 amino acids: CASRTPGQDFYGYTF. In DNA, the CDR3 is TGTGCCAGCAGGACCCCGGGACAGGACTTCTATGGCTACACCTTC.